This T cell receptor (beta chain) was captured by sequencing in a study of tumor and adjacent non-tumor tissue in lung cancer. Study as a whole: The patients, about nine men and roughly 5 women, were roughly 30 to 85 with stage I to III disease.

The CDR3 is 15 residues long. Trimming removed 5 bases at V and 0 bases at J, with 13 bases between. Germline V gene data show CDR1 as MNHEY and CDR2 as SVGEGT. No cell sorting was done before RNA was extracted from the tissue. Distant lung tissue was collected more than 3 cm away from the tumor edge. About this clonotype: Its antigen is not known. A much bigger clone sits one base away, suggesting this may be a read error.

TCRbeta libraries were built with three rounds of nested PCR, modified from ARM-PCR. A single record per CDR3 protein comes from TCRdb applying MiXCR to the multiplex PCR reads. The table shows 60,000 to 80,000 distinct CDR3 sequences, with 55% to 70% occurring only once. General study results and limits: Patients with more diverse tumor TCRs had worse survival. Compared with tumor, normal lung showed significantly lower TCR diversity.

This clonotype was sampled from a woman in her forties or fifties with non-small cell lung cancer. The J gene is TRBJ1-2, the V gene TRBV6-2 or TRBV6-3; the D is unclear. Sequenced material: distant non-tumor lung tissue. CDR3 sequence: CASSRSGGSNYGYTF. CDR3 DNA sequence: TGTGCCAGCAGTCGGTCCGGAGGTTCTAACTATGGCTACACCTTC.